Listed here are 25 T cell receptor beta chains from one sample, sequenced in a study of regulatory T cells in long-lasting Graves disease. Library construction for TCR beta used iRepertoire HTBI primers and Arm-PCR of CDR3 regions. Each CDR3 protein gets one entry after TCRdb re-called the multiplex PCR reads with MiXCR. The sample yields about 350,000 distinct CDR3 sequences, roughly 15% seen once. Time point denoted: newly diagnosed GD, antithyroid drugs for less than 3 months. RNA extracted from PBMCs served as the sequencing template. These data are also associated with another study on T cells in Graves' hyperthyroidism and ophthalmopathy.

The sequences come from peripheral blood mononuclear cells (PBMCs), collected at new diagnosis, from a patient treated with antithyroid drugs. All receptors come from a woman younger than 30 with Graves disease.

With respect to this clonotype: A much larger clone is a single base away; this may be a read error. This rearrangement joins TRBV10-3 to TRBJ2-7; 7 bases match TRBD2. This CDR3 region has 15 residues. Germline lookup yields CDR1 ENHRY and CDR2 SYGVKD. The CDR3 bases are TGTGCCATCAGTAAGTCGGTTAGCGGGTCGTACGAGCAGTACTTC. It encodes CAISKSVSGSYEQYF.

The sample holds one count of this clonotype. A single base separates this from a much larger clone, so it may be a read error. The chain employs TRBV12-3 or TRBV12-4 and TRBJ1-1; D may be TRBD1 (5 bases). Between the trimmed V and J ends, which lost 8 bases and 3 bases, there was a span of 13 bases. The CDR3 is made up of 13 amino acids. The CDR3 spells CASGYRGDTEAFF. DNA for the CDR3: TGTGCCAGCGGTTATCGGGGGGACACTGAAGCTTTCTTT.

Many counts were recorded for this clonotype. The genes are TRBV7-8 and TRBJ2-7; 10 bases are a match to TRBD1. The CDR3 runs to 20 residues. CDR1 is SGHVS, CDR2 FQNEAQ, per germline. V was clipped by 4 bases and J by 2 bases; unmatched bases: 20. The CDR3 protein is CASSSMTGTGVKSGAYEQYF. In DNA form, the CDR3 reads TGTGCCAGCAGCTCAATGACCGGGACAGGGGTAAAGTCTGGGGCCTACGAGCAGTACTTC. Drawing the rest from reference TRBV7-8 and TRBJ2-7, the complete variable domain is GAGVSQSPRYKVAKRGQDVALRCDPISGHVSLFWYQQALGQGPEFLTYFQNEAQLDKSGLPSDRFFAERPEGSVSTLKIQRTQQEDSAVYLCASSSMTGTGVKSGAYEQYFGPGTRLTVT.

This clonotype has just a few counts. The gene calls are TRBV9 and TRBJ2-3; 7 nucleotides match TRBD1. The CDR3 loop spans 15 amino acids. V lost 0 bases to trimming and J lost 4 bases; unmatched junction nucleotides: 5. Germline CDR1 is SGDLS and CDR2 is YYNGEE. In DNA form, the CDR3 reads TGTGCCAGCAGCGTAGAGGGGGCTCCCGCAGATACGCAGTATTTT. This gives the protein CASSVEGAPADTQYF.

This clonotype has at least ten counts. The chain joins TRBV5-1 to TRBJ2-3; TRBD2 matches at 10 bases. Germline V gene sequence: CDR1 SGHRS, CDR2 YFSETQ. The CDR3 sequence is 14 residues long. J lost 6 bases, V lost 6 bases, and 7 bases had no gene match. The CDR3 region is CASMLAGVRDTQYF. The CDR3 bases are TGCGCCAGCATGCTAGCGGGAGTAAGGGATACGCAGTATTTT.

The table lists this clonotype with many counts. The chain links TRBV6-2 or TRBV6-3 to TRBJ2-1; D gene unclear. The CDR3 spans 14 residues. In germline, CDR1 is MNHEY, CDR2 SVGEGT. Between the trimmed V and J ends, which lost 0 bases and 5 bases, there was a span of 8 bases. CDR3 sequence (DNA): TGTGCCAGCAGTTACTCGCTTGAGAACAATGAGCAGTTCTTC. Translated, it gives CASSYSLENNEQFF.

This clonotype was seen a handful of times. This sequence joins TRBV20-1 and TRBJ2-3; 8 positions match TRBD2. The V segment lost 6 bases and the J segment 2 bases; nucleotides outside the gene matches: 13. This CDR3 has 16 residues. Germline assignment: CDR1 DFQATT and CDR2 SNEGSKA (reference sequence). The CDR3 nucleotides read TGCAGTGCGCTCAAACTAGCGGTGCCTGTCACAGATACGCAGTATTTT. Protein sequence: CSALKLAVPVTDTQYF.

Note on this clonotype: This may stem from a read error, because a much larger clone lies one nucleotide away. The gene calls are TRBV13 and TRBJ2-1; possible D gene TRBD1, 6 bases. Germline V gives CDR1 PRHDT, CDR2 FYEKMQ (reference sequence). This CDR3 has 15 amino acids. CDR3 residues: CASSAGTNSYSEQFF. The CDR3 DNA reads as TGTGCCAGCAGCGCCGGGACAAATTCCTACAGTGAGCAGTTCTTC. The full variable domain, completed using reference TRBV13 and TRBJ2-1, is AAGVIQSPRHLIKEKRETATLKCYPIPRHDTVYWYQQGPGQDPQFLISFYEKMQSDKGSIPDRFSAQQFSDYHSELNMSSLELGDSALYFCASSAGTNSYSEQFFGPGTRLTVL.

Comment on this clonotype: Being one base from a much bigger clone, this may be a read error. DNA of the CDR3: TGTGCCAGCAGCCAAGCGGGGGGCTCACGCCTCCACTTT. Translating gives CASSQAGGSRLHF. The chain couples TRBV3-1 to TRBJ1-6; D possibly corresponds to TRBD1 (6 bases). The CDR3 loop spans 13 amino acids. Per the germline V gene, CDR1 is LGHDT and CDR2 is YNNKEL (reference sequence).

This clonotype was seen ten or more times. This chain joins TRBV12-3 or TRBV12-4 and TRBJ2-4; D perhaps matches TRBD1 (6 bases). The CDR3 extends over 14 amino acids. V lost 2 bases and J 8 bases, leaving 13 bases between the germline ends. The DNA of the CDR3 is TGTGCCAGCAGTTTACGCAGGGGCGGATACATTCAGTACTTC. It yields the protein CASSLRRGGYIQYF.

There are a few counts of this clonotype. The chain carries TRBV10-3 and TRBJ2-3; D tentatively reads TRBD1 or TRBD2 (5 bases each). With 6 bases removed from V and 2 bases from J, the gap between germline ends came to 12 bases. This CDR3 is built from 14 residues. The V gene's germline CDR1 is ENHRY and CDR2 SYGVKD. The DNA of the CDR3 is TGTGCCATCAGCTGGATGGGGGTCACAGATACGCAGTATTTT. Residues: CAISWMGVTDTQYF.

This clonotype has a handful of counts. This chain connects TRBV5-1 to TRBJ1-5, with D possibly TRBD1 on 6 matching bases. Trimming left V 0 bases short and J 2 bases short, with 9 bases between. Looked up from germline, CDR1 is SGHRS and CDR2 is YFSETQ. This CDR3 spans 15 amino acids. The DNA for the CDR3 is TGCGCCAGCAGCTTGGTTGGGGGGCGCAATCAGCCCCAGCATTTT. Its translation: CASSLVGGRNQPQHF.

This clonotype turned up a few times. The chain has TRBV25-1 and TRBJ2-5; D call uncertain. The length of the CDR3 is 14 residues. With 7 bases removed from V and 5 bases from J, the gap between germline ends came to 17 bases. Germline CDR1 MGHDK, CDR2 SYGVNS. The CDR3 here is CASTSGVSGETQYF. The CDR3 coding sequence is TGTGCCAGCACTAGTGGTGTTTCGGGTGAGACCCAGTACTTC. Drawing the rest from reference TRBV25-1 and TRBJ2-5, the complete variable domain is EADIYQTPRYLVIGTGKKITLECSQTMGHDKMYWYQQDPGMELHLIHYSYGVNSTEKGDLSSESTVSRIRTEHFPLTLESARPSHTSQYLCASTSGVSGETQYFGPGTRLLVL.

This clonotype has ten or more counts. The rearrangement uses TRBV7-9 and TRBJ1-5; D unresolved. V was pared by 6 bases and J by 9 bases, with 15 bases between. The CDR3 runs to 13 residues. Per germline, CDR1 SEHNR and CDR2 FQNEAQ (reference sequence). The chain's CDR3 is CASSVDGNRPQHF. CDR3 nucleotide sequence: TGTGCCAGCAGTGTGGACGGCAATAGGCCCCAGCATTTT.

This chain connects TRBV20-1 to TRBJ2-7; 9 positions agree with TRBD2. Germline V gene sequence: CDR1 DFQATT, CDR2 SNEGSKA (reference sequence). CDR3 length equals 14 residues. Germline trimming cut 1 base from V and 7 bases from J; bases unmatched to any gene: 8. The CDR3 spells CSARVVAGVGEQYF. The CDR3 nucleotides read TGCAGTGCTAGAGTTGTAGCGGGAGTAGGTGAGCAGTACTTC.

This clonotype was counted many times. This chain connects TRBV6-5 to TRBJ2-7, with D perhaps matching TRBD2 (5 bases). The CDR3 is 13 amino acids. V lost 2 bases to trimming and J lost 6 bases, with 11 bases between them. CDR1 is MNHEY, CDR2 SVGAGI, per germline. The CDR3 DNA reads TGTGCCAGCAGTTACCCTCTCGGAGGCGAGCAGTACTTC. Translated: CASSYPLGGEQYF.

The table lists this clonotype with many counts. The chain employs TRBV30 and TRBJ1-4; D uncertain. CDR1 is GTSNPN and CDR2 is SVGIG in the germline V gene (reference sequence). V lost 0 bases to trimming and J lost 5 bases, with 7 bases between them. The CDR3 totals 13 residues. Here the CDR3 DNA reads TGTGCCTGGAGTGTAGGGTGGAATGAAAAACTGTTTTTT. This sequence encodes CAWSVGWNEKLFF.

This clonotype was seen ten or more times. The rearrangement links TRBV11-2 to TRBJ2-6; no reliable D call. The ends were cut back, 4 bases at V and 2 bases at J, with 12 bases in the middle. CDR3 length: 16 residues. In germline, CDR1 is SGHAT, CDR2 FQNNGV. The CDR3 DNA is TGTGCCAGCAGCTCGCGAGGATCCCCTGGGGCCAACGTCCTGACTTTC. As protein: CASSSRGSPGANVLTF.

This clonotype came up a few times. The CDR3 DNA sequence: TGCGCCAGCAGCTCCCGCCTCGGACTAGCGGGGGTCAATGAGCAGTTCTTC. Encoded protein: CASSSRLGLAGVNEQFF. The V call is TRBV4-1, the J call TRBJ2-1; 13 bases match TRBD2. CDR1 is MGHRA, CDR2 YSYEKL, per germline. The J segment lost 6 bases and the V segment lost 5 bases, leaving 10 bases of the junction unmatched. The CDR3 covers 17 residues.

To note about this clonotype: It differs at one base from a far larger clone, so likely a read error. The rearrangement uses TRBV28 and TRBJ2-2; D perhaps matches TRBD2 (6 bases). The CDR3 is 17 residues long. Trimming left V 5 bases short and J 4 bases short, with 20 bases between. Germline values: CDR1 MDHEN, CDR2 SYDVKM. Here the CDR3 DNA reads TGTGCCAGCAGTACATTGAGGGCCAACGGGAGCACCGGGGAGCTGTTTTTT. Translated: CASSTLRANGSTGELFF. The whole variable domain, filled in from reference TRBV28 and TRBJ2-2, reads DVKVTQSSRYLVKRTGEKVFLECVQDMDHENMFWYRQDPGLGLRLIYFSYDVKMKEKGDIPEGYSVSREKKERFSLILESASTNQTSMYLCASSTLRANGSTGELFFGEGSRLTVL.

The V call is TRBV30, the J call TRBJ2-7; D gene uncertain. Germline V gene lookup returns CDR1 GTSNPN and CDR2 SVGIG (reference sequence). V was trimmed by 1 base and J by 8 bases, leaving 12 bases between them. This CDR3 contains 12 residues. The CDR3 sequence is CAWSESPSKQYF. The CDR3 bases are TGTGCCTGGAGTGAGTCTCCCTCCAAGCAGTACTTC.

This clonotype occurred a few times. A much larger clonotype is one base distant, so this may be a read error. The CDR3 DNA is TGCAGTGCTAGATCGGGGGGAGGTTTCTACGAGCAGTTCTTC. Its translation: CSARSGGGFYEQFF. The chain has TRBV20-1 and TRBJ2-1, with 7 bases identical to TRBD2. Germline-derived CDR1 and CDR2 are DFQATT and SNEGSKA (reference sequence). CDR3 length: 14 residues. The V gene end was trimmed by 2 bases and the J gene end by 10 bases; junction bases not matched to a gene: 11.

The gene calls are TRBV20-1 and TRBJ2-3; possibly TRBD2 for D (6 bases). CDR1 and CDR2 (germline): DFQATT, SNEGSKA (reference sequence). CDR3 size: 17 residues. The ends were cut back, 2 bases at V and 0 bases at J, with 18 bases in the middle. The DNA of the CDR3 is TGCAGTGCTAGATCTTGGACTACGCAGGCTAGCACAGATACGCAGTATTTT. Amino acids: CSARSWTTQASTDTQYF.

The chain uses TRBV6-1 and TRBJ1-1; D uncertain. The V gene lost 6 bases and the J gene lost 8 bases, with 13 bases spanning the gap. Germline V gene lookup returns CDR1 MNHNS and CDR2 SASEGT. The CDR3 consists of 12 residues. The CDR3 sequence: CASSDLGREAFF. The CDR3 DNA sequence: TGTGCCAGCAGCGACCTTGGCCGCGAAGCTTTCTTT.

On this clonotype: Compared with germline, one end of the junction differs, possibly owing to a read error. The gene calls are TRBV19 and TRBJ2-3; the match to TRBD2 covers 12 bases. Germline V gene lookup returns CDR1 LNHDA and CDR2 SQIVND (reference sequence). The length of the CDR3 is 12 residues. CDR3 residues: CASSIGLAGRHF. In DNA form, the CDR3 reads TGTGCCAGTAGTATCGGACTAGCGGGAAGGCATTTT.